These 23 T cell receptor beta chains came from one sample sequenced in a study of Ad26.COV2.S vaccination and SARS-CoV-2 variants. TCRdb's table, derived via immunoSEQ multiplex PCR, lists solely in-frame clones and lacks some. The data show around 370,000 clones, around 92% seen once. The sequences come from peripheral blood, collected after recovery from COVID-19. The receptors here all came from a human donor who had recovered from COVID-19.

This chain connects TRBV5-4 to TRBJ1-1; D unclear. V lost 0 bases and J lost 4, with 10 bases in between. In germline, CDR1 is SGHNT, CDR2 YYREEE (reference sequence). CDR3 length equals 14 residues. CDR3 residues: CASSLANIGTEAFF. CDR3 nucleotide sequence: TGTGCCAGCAGCTTGGCCAACATCGGCACTGAAGCTTTCTTT.

In this sample, this clone turned up once. The gene calls are TRBV10-3 and TRBJ1-2, with a weak D call TRBD1 (5 bases). Germline assignment: CDR1 ENHRY and CDR2 SYGVKD. The length of the CDR3 is 13 residues. With 1 base removed from V and 8 bases from J, the gap between germline ends came to 11 bases. The CDR3 loop reads CAISELGGSGYTF. CDR3 coding DNA: TGTGCCATCAGTGAGTTGGGGGGGAGCGGCTACACCTTC.

V gene TRBV4-3 combines with J gene TRBJ2-1; 11 positions match TRBD2. The CDR3 has 15 amino acids. The germline gives CDR1 LGHNA, CDR2 YSLEER. With V trimmed by 2 bases and J by 6 bases, 3 bases remained unmatched. In DNA, the CDR3 is TGCGCCAGCAGCCAATTAGCGGGGGGGTTCAATGAGCAGTTCTTC. Amino acid sequence: CASSQLAGGFNEQFF.

The rearrangement uses TRBV7-2 and TRBJ2-4; no definite D call. Germline values: CDR1 SGHTA, CDR2 FQGNSA. The CDR3 extends over 13 amino acids. Trimming shortened V by 8 bases and J by 0 bases, and 8 bases separated the two germline ends. CDR3 residues: CASFELAKNIQYF. The CDR3 DNA is TGTGCCAGCTTTGAACTAGCCAAAAACATTCAGTACTTC.

The rearrangement joins TRBV5-6 to TRBJ1-3; 7 positions agree with TRBD1. V dropped 4 bases and J dropped 3; count of bases not matched to a gene: 7. Germline CDR1 reads SGHDT; CDR2 reads YYEEEE. The CDR3 consists of 15 residues. The CDR3 coding sequence is TGTGCCAGCAGCCCGCTCAGGGGGGATGGAAACACCATATATTTT. As protein: CASSPLRGDGNTIYF.

The chain links TRBV20-1 to TRBJ1-2, with D maybe TRBD1 (6 bases). Trimming shortened V by 3 bases and J by 4 bases, and 9 bases separated the two germline ends. The length of the CDR3 is 12 residues. Germline CDR1 is DFQATT and CDR2 is SNEGSKA (reference sequence). The CDR3 sequence: CSASQGSYGYTF. The CDR3 DNA reads TGCAGTGCTAGTCAGGGGAGCTATGGCTACACCTTC.

The chain has TRBV18 and TRBJ2-3; no definite D call. V was trimmed by 3 bases and J by 4 bases, leaving 8 bases between them. The CDR3 is 13 residues long. CDR1 and CDR2 from the germline V gene are KGHSH and LQKENI. The CDR3 nucleotides read TGTGCCAGCTCACCCTTATTAGCAGATACGCAGTATTTT. This codes for CASSPLLADTQYF.

The chain employs TRBV3-1 (or the pseudogene TRBV3-2) and TRBJ2-5, with D possibly matching TRBD1 (6 bases). The V gene lost 2 bases and the J gene lost 2 bases, with 9 bases spanning the gap. Germline assignment: CDR1 LGHDT and CDR2 YNNKEL (reference sequence). This CDR3 has 14 residues. This CDR3 is CASSQRTAQETQYF. DNA of the CDR3: TGTGCCAGCAGCCAAAGGACAGCACAAGAGACCCAGTACTTC.

The J gene is TRBJ2-4, the V gene TRBV3-1 (or the pseudogene TRBV3-2); 7 bases map to TRBD1. Germline assignment: CDR1 LGHDT and CDR2 YNNKEL (reference sequence). Losses at the gene ends were 4 bases for V and 5 bases for J; bases not matched to a gene: 8. The CDR3 is 15 amino acids. The CDR3 region is CASSLGAGTENIQYF. The DNA of the CDR3 is TGTGCCAGCAGCCTCGGTGCCGGGACAGAAAACATTCAGTACTTC.

V is TRBV7-9 and J is TRBJ2-1; 8 bases match TRBD2. V was clipped by 5 bases and J by 5 bases; unmatched bases: 11. The length of the CDR3 is 16 residues. Germline loops: CDR1 SEHNR, CDR2 FQNEAQ (reference sequence). CDR3 sequence reads: CASSPSSGGPNNEQFF. The CDR3 bases are TGTGCCAGCAGCCCCTCGAGCGGGGGTCCGAACAATGAGCAGTTCTTC.

This chain joins TRBV27 and TRBJ1-5; D is undetermined. Trimming shortened V by 5 bases and J by 5 bases, and 10 bases separated the two germline ends. Germline V lookup: CDR1 MNHEY, CDR2 SMNVEV (reference sequence). This CDR3 is 13 amino acids long. The CDR3 spells CASSPLNYQPQHF. The CDR3 DNA reads as TGTGCCAGCAGTCCCCTGAATTATCAGCCCCAGCATTTT.

The chain employs TRBV6-4 and TRBJ1-6; D ambiguous. Germline V gene sequence: CDR1 MRHNA, CDR2 SNTAGT. V lost 4 bases and J lost 7, with 14 bases in between. CDR3 length equals 15 residues. The CDR3 is CASSADSLGNSPLHF. The CDR3 DNA reads TGTGCCAGCAGTGCGGACTCCTTAGGGAATTCACCCCTCCACTTT.

The V and J genes are TRBV19 and TRBJ1-1; D is uncertain. V dropped 1 base and J dropped 1 base, with 4 bases sitting between them. The germline gives CDR1 LNHDA, CDR2 SQIVND (reference sequence). This CDR3 is 13 amino acids long. CDR3 nucleotide sequence: TGTGCCAGTAGTATAGTTCGGAACACTGAAGCTTTCTTT. Protein product: CASSIVRNTEAFF.

This chain joins TRBV19 and TRBJ2-6; TRBD1 aligns across 9 bases. The germline CDR1 and CDR2 sequences are LNHDA and SQIVND (reference sequence). The CDR3 totals 16 residues. With 9 bases clipped from V and 0 bases from J, the junction kept 6 bases outside the gene matches. CDR3 bases: TGTGCCAGCCAACAGGGGGCCCTCTCTGGGGCCAACGTCCTGACTTTC. Translation: CASQQGALSGANVLTF.

This chain uses TRBV19 with TRBJ2-7, with 8 bases fitting TRBD1. The V and J ends lost 4 bases and 3 bases, in that order; junction bases with no gene match: 5. CDR3 length equals 14 residues. CDR1 LNHDA and CDR2 SQIVND come from the germline V gene (reference sequence). The CDR3 is CASSTGTGFYEQYF. CDR3 DNA: TGTGCCAGTAGTACCGGGACAGGCTTCTACGAGCAGTACTTC. Full variable domain (outside the CDR3, taken from reference TRBV19 and TRBJ2-7): DGGITQSPKYLFRKEGQNVTLSCEQNLNHDAMYWYRQDPGQGLRLIYYSQIVNDFQKGDIAEGYSVSREKKESFPLTVTSAQKNPTAFYLCASSTGTGFYEQYFGPGTRLTVT.

This clone was seen more than once but under ten times. The chain uses TRBV5-8 and TRBJ1-3; D remains unclear. Trimming shortened V by 1 base and J by 1 base, and 9 bases separated the two germline ends. This CDR3 comprises 15 residues. Germline CDR1 reads SGHTS; CDR2 reads YDEGEE. CDR3 nucleotide sequence: TGTGCCAGCAGCTTGTGGAGATTGTCTGGAAACACCATATATTTT. Protein product: CASSLWRLSGNTIYF.

The V and J genes are TRBV7-2 and TRBJ1-5, with D tentatively TRBD1 (6 bases). V was clipped by 1 base and J by 7 bases, with 8 bases between them. This CDR3 comprises 13 residues. The germline V gene encodes CDR1 SGHTA and CDR2 FQGNSA. Here the CDR3 reads CASSLDREQPQHF. For the CDR3, the DNA is TGTGCCAGCAGCTTAGACAGGGAACAGCCCCAGCATTTT. The full variable domain, completed using reference TRBV7-2 and TRBJ1-5, is GAGVSQSPSNKVTEKGKDVELRCDPISGHTALYWYRQSLGQGLEFLIYFQGNSAPDKSGLPSDRFSAERTGGSVSTLTIQRTQQEDSAVYLCASSLDREQPQHFGDGTRLSIL.

The chain uses TRBV14 and TRBJ2-2; 10 bases are shared with TRBD1. The length of the CDR3 is 15 residues. Germline V gives CDR1 SGHDN, CDR2 FVKESK. After removal of 3 bases from V and 7 bases from J, the junction contained 5 bases not matched to a gene. The CDR3 region has the DNA TGTGCCAGCAGCCAGAGACAGGGGGCAAACGGGGAGCTGTTTTTT. Translation: CASSQRQGANGELFF. The whole variable domain, remainder taken from reference TRBV14 and TRBJ2-2, is EAGVTQFPSHSVIEKGQTVTLRCDPISGHDNLYWYRRVMGKEIKFLLHFVKESKQDESGMPNNRFLAERTGGTYSTLKVQPAELEDSGVYFCASSQRQGANGELFFGEGSRLTVL.

The rearrangement joins TRBV6-5 to TRBJ1-5; D not resolved. Trimming took off 7 bases at V and 3 bases at J, with 7 bases between the two ends. This CDR3 has 12 amino acids. Germline CDR1 is MNHEY and CDR2 is SVGAGI. The DNA of the CDR3 is TGTGCCAGCAAAATCAACAATCAGCCCCAGCATTTT. Protein: CASKINNQPQHF.

The V gene is TRBV9, the J gene TRBJ1-2, with a tentative D call TRBD1 (5 bases). The CDR3 runs to 16 residues. V was trimmed by 2 bases and J by 1 base, leaving 15 bases between them. Germline lookup yields CDR1 SGDLS and CDR2 YYNGEE. CDR3 in amino acids: CASSVPEGTDNYGYTF. CDR3 DNA sequence: TGTGCCAGCAGCGTTCCCGAGGGGACCGATAACTATGGCTACACCTTC.

V and J are TRBV7-2 and TRBJ2-3; D is perhaps TRBD1 (6 bases). This CDR3 region has 14 residues. Trimming took off 1 base at V and 5 bases at J, with 10 bases between the two ends. Looked up from germline, CDR1 is SGHTA and CDR2 is FQGNSA. DNA for the CDR3: TGTGCCAGCAGCTTAGACAGGGTAGTAGATACGCAGTATTTT. This translates into CASSLDRVVDTQYF. Complete variable domain (other parts from reference TRBV7-2 and TRBJ2-3): GAGVSQSPSNKVTEKGKDVELRCDPISGHTALYWYRQSLGQGLEFLIYFQGNSAPDKSGLPSDRFSAERTGGSVSTLTIQRTQQEDSAVYLCASSLDRVVDTQYFGPGTRLTVL.

The rearrangement links TRBV19 to TRBJ2-7, with TRBD1 matching over 7 bases. Looked up from germline, CDR1 is LNHDA and CDR2 is SQIVND (reference sequence). V was pared by 7 bases and J by 4 bases, with 13 bases of the junction left unmatched. The CDR3 spans 15 residues. CDR3 in DNA: TGTGCCAGTACCTCCGGGACAGATAAAATATACGAGCAGTACTTC. The encoded protein is CASTSGTDKIYEQYF.

CDR3: CASTQGGGLGQGIEAFF. The DNA of the CDR3 is TGCGCCAGCACCCAAGGGGGGGGACTGGGGCAAGGGATTGAAGCTTTCTTT. The chain combines TRBV5-1 with TRBJ1-1, with D possibly being TRBD1 (6 bases). The CDR3 has 17 residues. Trimming removed 6 bases from V and 7 bases from J, with 28 bases in between. Germline CDR1 and CDR2: SGHRS and YFSETQ.